This T cell receptor beta chain was identified in a study of cytomegalovirus exposure and HLA in healthy donors. Study results and caveats: The majority of CMV-associated TCR beta chains were reported as apparently HLA-restricted in a later analysis.

The PCR had 60 Vbeta and 13 Jbeta primers. Source study methods: In a later analysis, 75 million to 85 million unique TCR beta chains included roughly 11 million shared by two or more donors. Sequencing used immunoSEQ multiplex PCR; TCRdb keeps in-frame clones, though not all of them. That table supplies the V and J calls and clone size; D and trimming were determined from the DNA. This sample's clone table lists around 57,000 clones. Concerning this clone: Its cognate antigen is unknown.

The sample was PBMCs. The sequence came from a woman aged 45-59 years in good health and CMV-seropositive.

CDR3 DNA sequence: TGTGCCAGCAGCCCTCAAGGGGTCGACACCGGGGAGCTGTTTTTT. Translation gives CASSPQGVDTGELFF. The V call is TRBV7-8, the J call TRBJ2-2, with D possibly matching TRBD1 (5 bases). CDR1 and CDR2 (germline): SGHVS, FQNEAQ. This CDR3 region has 15 residues. Trimming pared 5 bases from V and 3 bases from J, leaving 13 bases between.